The text below deals with one TCR beta chain. The data derive from a study of regulatory T cells in long-lasting Graves disease. TCR beta libraries were built with iRepertoire HTBI primers and Arm-PCR of CDR3 regions. One entry per CDR3 protein results from TCRdb running MiXCR on the multiplex PCR reads. Of about 460,000 distinct CDR3 sequences in the sample, 22% were seen once. Time point: persistent/refractory GD, antithyroid drugs over 5 years with positive TRAb. PBMCs were the source of the RNA used for TCR sequencing. The CDR3 runs 15 residues. J was trimmed by 5 bases and V by 4 bases; bases with no gene match: 10. Germline V CDR1 and CDR2: MDHEN, SYDVKM.

J is TRBJ2-7 and V is TRBV28; 8 bases are a match to TRBD1. The material sequenced was peripheral blood mononuclear cells (PBMCs), taken when the disease was refractory, from a patient treated with antithyroid drugs. The clonotype comes from a female donor with Graves disease. The chain's CDR3 is CASSSSRQGKDEQYF. The DNA for the CDR3 is TGTGCCAGCAGTTCATCCCGACAGGGGAAGGACGAGCAGTACTTC.